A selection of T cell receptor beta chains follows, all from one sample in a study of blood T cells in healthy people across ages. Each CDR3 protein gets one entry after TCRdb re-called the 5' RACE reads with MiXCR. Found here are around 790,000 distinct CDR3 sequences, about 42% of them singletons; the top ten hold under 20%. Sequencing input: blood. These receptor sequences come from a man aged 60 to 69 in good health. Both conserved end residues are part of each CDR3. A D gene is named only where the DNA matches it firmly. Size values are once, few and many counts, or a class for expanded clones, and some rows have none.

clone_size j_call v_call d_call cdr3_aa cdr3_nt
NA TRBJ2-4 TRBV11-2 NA CASSSIRRTWEQYF TGTGCCAGCAGCTCCATACGGAGGACCTGGGAGCAGTACTTC
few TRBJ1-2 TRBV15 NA CATSREGPANYGYTF TGTGCCACCAGCAGAGAGGGACCGGCTAACTATGGCTACACCTTC
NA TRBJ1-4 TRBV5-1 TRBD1 CASSTRTGAGKLFF TGCGCCAGCAGCACACGGACAGGGGCGGGAAAACTGTTTTTT
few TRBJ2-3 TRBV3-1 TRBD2 CASSHGLATITDTQYF TGTGCCAGCAGCCATGGACTAGCGACGATCACAGATACGCAGTATTTT
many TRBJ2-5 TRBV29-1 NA CSVEDINAGGTQYF TGCAGCGTTGAAGATATAAATGCTGGGGGGACCCAGTACTTC
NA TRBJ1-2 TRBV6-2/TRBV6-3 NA CASSPTDAYGYTF TGTGCCAGCAGTCCAACCGACGCCTATGGCTACACCTTC
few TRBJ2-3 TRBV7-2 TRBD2 CASSLEERGPPDTQYF TGTGCCAGCAGCTTAGAAGAGCGGGGGCCCCCAGATACGCAGTATTTT
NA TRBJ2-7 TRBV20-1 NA CSARVRGLSSYEQYF TGCAGTGCTAGAGTGAGGGGACTGAGCTCCTACGAGCAGTACTTC
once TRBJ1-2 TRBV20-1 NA CSAAKGGANYGCTF TGCAGTGCTGCAAAGGGGGGGGCGAACTATGGCTGCACCTTC
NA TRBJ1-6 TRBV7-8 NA CASSLEAGFSPLHF TGTGCCAGCAGCTTAGAGGCAGGGTTTTCACCCCTCCACTTT
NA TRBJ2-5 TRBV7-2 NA CASSLAWSQETQYF TGTGCCAGCAGCTTGGCGTGGTCACAAGAGACCCAGTACTTC
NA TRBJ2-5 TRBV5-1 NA CASSFNGRNQETQYF TGCGCCAGCAGCTTTAACGGACGGAACCAAGAGACCCAGTACTTC
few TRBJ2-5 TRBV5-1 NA CASSSQGGEETQYF TGCGCCAGCAGCTCACAGGGAGGTGAAGAGACCCAGTACTTC
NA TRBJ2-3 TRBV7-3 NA CASGSGGRDTQYF TGTGCCAGCGGCTCCGGTGGGCGGGATACGCAGTATTTT
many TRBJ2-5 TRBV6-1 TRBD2 CASSEAIAGGETQYF TGTGCCAGCAGTGAAGCCATAGCGGGGGGAGAGACCCAGTACTTC
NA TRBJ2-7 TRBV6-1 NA CASSPKGPGTLRGYEQYF TGTGCCAGCAGTCCAAAAGGTCCCGGGACGTTGCGGGGCTACGAGCAGTACTTC
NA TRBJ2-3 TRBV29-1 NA CSVAGVVTDTQYF TGCAGCGTTGCCGGGGTTGTCACAGATACGCAGTATTTT